This T cell receptor (beta chain) was recorded in a study of blood T cells in healthy people across ages. About the study: Per two T cells, about one barcoded beta molecule was captured through template switching.

Using a J-beta primer mix together with a sample-barcoded 5' primer, a second PCR was run for roughly 6 to 11 cycles. A template-switch adaptor containing 12 random nucleotides labeled each cDNA molecule. Each CDR3 protein gets one entry after TCRdb re-called the 5' RACE reads with MiXCR. In the table there are about 1,800,000 distinct CDR3 sequences, under 30% of which are singletons. To note about this clonotype: Antigen: not known.

Whole-study findings and limits: Underestimates were what the diversity estimates from one million T cells were considered to be.

This CDR3 is built from 13 residues. Germline V CDR1 and CDR2: SNHLY, FYNNEI. V was clipped by 8 bases and J by 10 bases, with 17 bases between them. The authors isolated at least 6.5 million PBMCs per sample. The receptor was isolated from a woman in her 30s in good health. What was sequenced was blood. This chain connects TRBV2 to TRBJ1-4, with D unclear. The CDR3 sequence is CASSLREGLKLFF. The CDR3 DNA sequence: TGTGCCAGCTCTTTAAGGGAGGGCCTAAAACTGTTTTTT.